This T cell receptor beta chain was identified in a study of T cell responses to AZD1222 COVID-19 vaccine. A note on this clone: Its antigen is unidentified.

The V end was cut by 4 bases, the J end by 6 bases, with 10 bases between. Germline loops: CDR1 SGHKS, CDR2 YYEKEE (reference sequence). The CDR3 has 13 amino acids. Overall study findings and caveats: Nearly half of spike-specific TCRs reportedly target unmutated variant regions. Possibly, clonal diversity was underestimated; donors were largely white British and included more females. Spike-specific TCR breadth rose after two AZD1222 doses, and depth rose as well.

Clones were read by immunoSEQ multiplex PCR, and TCRdb kept only the in-frame ones, dropping some. The repertoire holds around 60,000 clones, with about 81% as singletons. J is TRBJ2-2 and V is TRBV5-5; a possible D gene is TRBD1 (5 bases). This receptor was identified in an adult who received the AZD1222 COVID-19 vaccine. The sequenced sample was peripheral blood, obtained 28 days after the second AZD1222 dose. The CDR3 region has the DNA TGTGCCAGCAGCGCACTGGGGCCCGGGGAGCTGTTTTTT. It codes for CASSALGPGELFF.